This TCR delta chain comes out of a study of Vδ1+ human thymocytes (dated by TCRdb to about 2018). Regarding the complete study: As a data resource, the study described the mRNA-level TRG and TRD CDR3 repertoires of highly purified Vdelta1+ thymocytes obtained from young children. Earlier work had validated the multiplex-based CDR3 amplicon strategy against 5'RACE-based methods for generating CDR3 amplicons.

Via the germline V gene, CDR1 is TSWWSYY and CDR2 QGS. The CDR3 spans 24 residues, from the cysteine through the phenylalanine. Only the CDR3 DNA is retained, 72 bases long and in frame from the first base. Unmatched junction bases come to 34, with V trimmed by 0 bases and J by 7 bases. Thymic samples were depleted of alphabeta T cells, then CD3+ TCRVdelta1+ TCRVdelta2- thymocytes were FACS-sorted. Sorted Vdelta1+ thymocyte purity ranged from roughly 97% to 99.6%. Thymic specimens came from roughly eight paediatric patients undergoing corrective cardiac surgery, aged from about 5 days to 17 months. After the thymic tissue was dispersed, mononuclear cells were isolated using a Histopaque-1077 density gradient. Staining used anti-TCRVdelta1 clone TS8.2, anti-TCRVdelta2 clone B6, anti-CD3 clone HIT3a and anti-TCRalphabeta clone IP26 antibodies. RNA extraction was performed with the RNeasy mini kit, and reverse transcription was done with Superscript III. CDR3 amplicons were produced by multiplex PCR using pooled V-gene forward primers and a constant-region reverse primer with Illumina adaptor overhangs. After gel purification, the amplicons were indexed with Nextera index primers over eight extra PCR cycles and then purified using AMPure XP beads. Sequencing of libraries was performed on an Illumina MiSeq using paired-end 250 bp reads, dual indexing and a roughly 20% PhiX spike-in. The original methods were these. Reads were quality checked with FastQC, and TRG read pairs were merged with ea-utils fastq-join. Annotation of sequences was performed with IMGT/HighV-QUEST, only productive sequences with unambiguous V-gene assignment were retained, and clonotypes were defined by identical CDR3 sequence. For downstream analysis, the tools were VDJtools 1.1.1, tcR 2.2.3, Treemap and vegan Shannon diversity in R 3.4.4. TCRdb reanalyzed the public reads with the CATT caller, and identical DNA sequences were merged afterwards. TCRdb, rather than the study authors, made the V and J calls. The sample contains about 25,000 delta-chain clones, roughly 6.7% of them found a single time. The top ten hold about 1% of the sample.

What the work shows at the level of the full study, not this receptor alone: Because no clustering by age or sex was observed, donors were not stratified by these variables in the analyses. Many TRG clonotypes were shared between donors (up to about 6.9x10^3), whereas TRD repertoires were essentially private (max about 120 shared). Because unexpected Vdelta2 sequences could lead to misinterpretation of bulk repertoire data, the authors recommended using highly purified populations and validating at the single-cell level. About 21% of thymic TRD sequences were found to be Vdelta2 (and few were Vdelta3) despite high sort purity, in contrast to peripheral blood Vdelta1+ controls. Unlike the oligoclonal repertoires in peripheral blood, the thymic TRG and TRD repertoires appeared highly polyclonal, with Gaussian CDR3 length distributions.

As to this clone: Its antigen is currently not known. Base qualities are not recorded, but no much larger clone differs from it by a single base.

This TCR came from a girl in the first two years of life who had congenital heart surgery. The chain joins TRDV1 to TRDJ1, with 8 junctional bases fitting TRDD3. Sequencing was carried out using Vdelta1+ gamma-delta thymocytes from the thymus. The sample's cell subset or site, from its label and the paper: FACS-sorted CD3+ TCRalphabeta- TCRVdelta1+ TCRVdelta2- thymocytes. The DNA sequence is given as TGTGCTCTTGGGGAACTGTTCCCCTTTGGGTCCTATGCGAGCCCTGGGGGAATTGGGGGTAAACTCATCTTT. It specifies CALGELFPFGSYASPGGIGGKLIF.